The T cell receptor (beta chain) described here comes from a study of blood T cell repertoires in COVID-19 (dated by TCRdb to about 2020). About the investigation overall: Samples covering the acute and convalescent phases of COVID-19 were provided by collaborators in the United States, Italy and Spain. The prospective study material was composed of cDNA or gDNA derived from T cells, B-cell-depleted T cells, or PBMCs. Subjects who had been exposed to COVID-19, were actively infected with it, or had recovered from it provided the deeply sampled blood TCRbeta repertoires that made up the dataset. The repertoires were made available in a free public database intended to serve as a resource for research on the immune response to SARS-CoV-2. The samples were drawn from two sources: the first 160 participants of the ongoing ImmuneRACE study, and fewer than 1,500 subjects contributed by 6 global collaborators. Sample metadata almost always included a de-identified subject ID, COVID-19 status, age in years and sex. Where available, HLA class I and class II types were obtained from metadata supplied by the sample provider rather than from assay-based typing. What the research found in general, with its limitations: The quantity of clinical and demographic metadata differed by source and by participant and was supplied without curation.

A word on this clone: Its cognate antigen has yet to be identified. No clone much larger than this one lies a single base away; base qualities are absent.

TCRbeta CDR3 regions were amplified from genomic DNA by means of the immunoSEQ Assay, a bias-controlled multiplex PCR. The paper's processing steps were these. The number of nucleated cells in each sample was estimated by amplification of reference gene primers within the assay. To quantify the absolute abundance of each unique TCRbeta CDR3 rearrangement, sequence reads were collapsed and filtered. Productive Simpson clonality was computed per sample as the square root of Simpson's diversity index over productive rearrangements. The immuneACCESS repertoire file appears here via TCRdb, limited to in-frame rearrangements. These files lack a portion of the clones; in checked studies, under half of the deficit traces to unresolved V genes, and the cause of the others is not known. For V, J and clone size, that table is used; D and trimming come from the DNA. The sample table contains 310,000 or so clones; only one count was recorded for approximately 90% of them. The top ten clonotypes cover approximately 9% of the sample.

In the prospective study, participants were 18 to 89 years old, resided in fewer than 25 geographic areas of the United States, and were enrolled through a virtual design. Cohort assignment in the prospective study relied on participant-reported clinical history from a screening survey and a study questionnaire. Recovered participants in ImmuneRACE Cohort 3 were defined by two consecutive negative NP/OP PCR tests, clearance by a healthcare professional, or resolution of symptoms. Mobile phlebotomists in the prospective study collected whole blood, serum and a nasopharyngeal or oropharyngeal swab from every participant. Additional blood draws and questionnaires over an approximately 2-month period could optionally be provided by prospective study participants. Before DNA extraction, blood samples from the prospective study were shipped at room temperature or frozen. The germline V gene provides CDR1 SGHRS and CDR2 YFSETQ. The CDR3 sequence holds 14 residues, the cysteine and phenylalanine included. The sequence is cut down to CDR3 DNA, 42 bases in frame from base 1. Unmatched junction bases come to 2, with V trimmed by 3 bases and J by 4 bases.

The chain joins TRBV5-1 to TRBJ1-5; 9 bases in the junction line up with TRBD1. The sequencing sample was made of PBMCs or T cells enriched from blood (not recorded which). The clonotype comes from a woman aged 18-29 years who had recovered from COVID-19. The encoded CDR3 is CASSSGTGNQPQHF. The nucleotide sequence is given as TGCGCCAGCAGCTCCGGGACAGGGAATCAGCCCCAGCATTTT.